The clone carrying this TCR beta chain was detected ten times or more. This record belongs to a study of T cells in Graves' hyperthyroidism and ophthalmopathy. TCR beta CDR3 sequences were amplified from RNA transcripts. Using the HTBI primer set, a first-round RT-PCR was run on the TCR CDR3. MiXCR was run by TCRdb on the multiplex PCR reads, yielding one entry per CDR3 protein. Among about 410,000 distinct CDR3 sequences listed, roughly 15% were seen once. V was clipped by 4 bases and J by 3 bases; unmatched bases: 8. This CDR3 is 18 amino acids long. CDR1 is ENHRY and CDR2 is SYGVKD in the germline V gene.

Sequenced material: blood. The genes are TRBV10-3 and TRBJ2-1, with 14 nucleotides matching TRBD2. The TCR originated in a man between 18 and 29 years old with Graves' ophthalmopathy. The CDR3 region is CAISGTSGGPAFYNEQFF. The CDR3 DNA is TGTGCCATCAGTGGGACTAGCGGGGGGCCAGCTTTCTACAATGAGCAGTTCTTC.